These 26 T cell receptor beta chains originate from one sample sequenced in a study of CD8+ T cells in alopecia areata. Reverse transcription of extracted RNA yielded cDNA, which provided the sequencing template. Here immunoSEQ multiplex PCR was the method, and the copy in TCRdb shows in-frame clones only, minus some. The sample lists 200,000 or so clones, 50% to 60% occurring once. Here the sequenced sample was CD4+ T cells sorted from blood, taken at week 0. These receptors came from a human donor with alopecia areata.

The CDR3 sequence is CASSPALGQGAHYGYTF. The CDR3 coding sequence is TGTGCCAGCAGCCCCGCCCTCGGACAGGGGGCTCACTATGGCTACACCTTC. The chain couples TRBV7-9 to TRBJ1-2, with TRBD1 identical over 11 bases. The V and J ends lost 5 bases and 3 bases, in that order; junction bases with no gene match: 11. CDR3 length: 17 residues. CDR1 and CDR2 (germline): SEHNR, FQNEAQ (reference sequence).

The CDR3 sequence is CSVGHGGSDEQYF. Written as DNA, the CDR3 is TGCAGCGTTGGACACGGAGGGTCCGACGAGCAGTACTTC. The chain combines TRBV29-1 with TRBJ2-7; perhaps TRBD2 as D (6 bases). V was shortened by 4 bases and J by 5 bases, with 15 bases between the two germline ends. The germline V gene encodes CDR1 SQVTM and CDR2 ANQGSEA. The CDR3 totals 13 residues.

This clone appeared a few times. This chain uses TRBV29-1 with TRBJ1-2; 10 positions match TRBD1. CDR3 length: 13 residues. Germline CDR1 is SQVTM and CDR2 is ANQGSEA. V trimming: 4 bases; J trimming: 6 bases; junction bases outside the gene matches: 5. In DNA, the CDR3 is TGCAGCGTTGTGGCCGGGACAGGGGATGGCTACACCTTC. Its protein is CSVVAGTGDGYTF.

The chain couples TRBV30 to TRBJ1-2; perhaps TRBD1 as D (5 bases). Trimming took 4 bases from V and 4 from J, leaving 13 bases between them. Germline CDR1 is GTSNPN and CDR2 is SVGIG (reference sequence). The CDR3 is 13 residues long. The CDR3 sequence is CAWNRQLLYGYTF. In DNA, the CDR3 is TGTGCCTGGAATAGACAGCTGCTCTATGGCTACACCTTC.

A single count supports this clone. The chain employs TRBV7-9 and TRBJ2-1, with 9 nucleotides matching TRBD2. V lost 5 bases and J lost 1; bases outside the gene matches: 15. The CDR3 has 19 amino acids. In germline, CDR1 is SEHNR, CDR2 FQNEAQ (reference sequence). The DNA for the CDR3 is TGTGCCAGCAGCCCGGCCATTCGGGCTAGCGGGAATTCCTACAATGAGCAGTTCTTC. It is translated as CASSPAIRASGNSYNEQFF.

The chain recombines TRBV18 with TRBJ1-2; 8 bases line up with TRBD1. Losses at the gene ends were 3 bases for V and 4 bases for J; bases not matched to a gene: 4. Germline CDR1 and CDR2: KGHSH and LQKENI. CDR3 length: 14 amino acids. CDR3 residues: CASSPTGVLYGYTF. The CDR3 DNA sequence: TGTGCCAGCTCACCGACAGGGGTCCTCTATGGCTACACCTTC. The full variable domain, with the rest looked up from reference TRBV18 and TRBJ1-2, is NAGVMQNPRHLVRRRGQEARLRCSPMKGHSHVYWYRQLPEEGLKFMVYLQKENIIDESGMPKERFSAEFPKEGPSILRIQQVVRGDSAAYFCASSPTGVLYGYTFGSGTRLTVV.

This clone was found a few times. This sequence joins TRBV29-1 and TRBJ1-1, with D unresolved. The CDR3 runs to 14 residues. The germline CDR1 and CDR2 sequences are SQVTM and ANQGSEA. V shed 2 bases and J shed 0 bases, with 10 bases lying between them. The chain's CDR3 is CSVERVLMNTEAFF. CDR3 DNA: TGCAGCGTTGAACGGGTCCTCATGAACACTGAAGCTTTCTTT.

V gene TRBV11-2 combines with J gene TRBJ2-1; D gene uncertain. From germline, CDR1 is SGHAT and CDR2 FQNNGV. The CDR3 extends over 13 amino acids. The ends were cut back, 5 bases at V and 1 base at J, with 6 bases in the middle. The DNA of the CDR3 is TGTGCCAGCAGCACGCGGTCCTACAATGAGCAGTTCTTC. It is translated as CASSTRSYNEQFF.

The DNA for the CDR3 is TGTGCCACCAGCAGGACAGTAAAGCAAGAGACCCAGTACTTC. This codes for CATSRTVKQETQYF. The chain carries TRBV15 and TRBJ2-5, with D maybe TRBD1 (5 bases). The CDR3 covers 14 residues. Trimming cost V 3 bases and J 2 bases, with 10 bases left between them. CDR1 is LNHNV and CDR2 is YYDKDF in the germline V gene (reference sequence).

This clone was seen more than once but under ten times. V is TRBV29-1 and J is TRBJ1-1; D might be TRBD1 (6 bases). From germline, CDR1 is SQVTM and CDR2 ANQGSEA. This CDR3 contains 15 residues. The V gene lost 5 bases and the J gene lost 5 bases, with 21 bases spanning the gap. Here the CDR3 DNA reads TGCAGCGTTTGGGATGGGGGGCTGCGGAGGACTGAAGCTTTCTTT. This codes for CSVWDGGLRRTEAFF.

The chain couples TRBV5-1 to TRBJ2-6; 7 nucleotides agree with TRBD1. J lost 4 bases, V lost 2 bases, and 3 bases had no gene match. Per germline, CDR1 SGHRS and CDR2 YFSETQ. The CDR3 contains 15 residues. For the CDR3, the DNA is TGCGCCAGCAGCTTAACAGGGGTCGGGGCCAACGTCCTGACTTTC. Translated: CASSLTGVGANVLTF. The full variable domain, its missing parts supplied by reference TRBV5-1 and TRBJ2-6, is KAGVTQTPRYLIKTRGQQVTLSCSPISGHRSVSWYQQTPGQGLQFLFEYFSETQRNKGNFPGRFSGRQFSNSRSEMNVSTLELGDSALYLCASSLTGVGANVLTFGAGSRLTVL.

The gene calls are TRBV6-4 and TRBJ1-5; 8 bases agree with TRBD1. Germline V lookup: CDR1 MRHNA, CDR2 SNTAGT. The CDR3 has 13 amino acids. Losses at the gene ends were 3 bases for V and 5 bases for J; bases not matched to a gene: 0. The CDR3 loop reads CASSETGDQPQHF. CDR3 in DNA: TGTGCCAGCAGTGAGACAGGGGATCAGCCCCAGCATTTT.

Notes on this clone: This CDR3 is also generated by other DNA sequences in the sample. The J gene is TRBJ2-3, the V gene TRBV29-1, with unresolved D. The CDR3 runs 12 residues. V was cut by 6 bases and J by 0 bases, with 7 bases left in between. The germline gives CDR1 SQVTM, CDR2 ANQGSEA. CDR3 DNA sequence: TGCAGCGTGGAGACTAGCACAGATACGCAGTATTTT. Translation gives CSVETSTDTQYF.

Remarks on this clone: Other DNA sequences from this sample encode an identical CDR3 as well. The chain uses TRBV4-1 and TRBJ2-2, with D unclear. Trimming took 3 bases from V and 1 from J, leaving 9 bases between them. This CDR3 region has 15 residues. The germline CDR1 and CDR2 sequences are MGHRA and YSYEKL. The DNA of the CDR3 is TGCGCCAGCAGCCACCCCGGTCTGAACACCGGGGAGCTGTTTTTT. It encodes CASSHPGLNTGELFF.

This clone was seen only once. The rearrangement uses TRBV6-5 and TRBJ1-2, with 11 bases that match TRBD1. Germline V CDR1 and CDR2: MNHEY, SVGAGI. J was trimmed by 7 bases and V by 0 bases; bases with no gene match: 7. This CDR3 region has 16 residues. This chain's CDR3 is CASSYSKYGTGGGYTF. CDR3 nucleotide sequence: TGTGCCAGCAGTTACTCGAAGTACGGGACAGGGGGTGGCTACACCTTC.

This chain links TRBV5-1 with TRBJ2-5; 10 bases fit TRBD1. Unmatched junction bases numbered 2, after V lost 4 bases and J lost 2 bases. This CDR3 is 14 amino acids long. In germline, CDR1 is SGHRS, CDR2 YFSETQ. CDR3 sequence: CASSLGQGQETQYF. The DNA for the CDR3 is TGCGCCAGCAGCCTGGGACAGGGGCAAGAGACCCAGTACTTC.

The chain has TRBV4-3 and TRBJ1-5; D unresolved. Trimming cost V 1 base and J 11 bases, with 3 bases left between them. There are 10 residues in the CDR3. CDR1 is LGHNA, CDR2 YSLEER, per germline. CDR3 nucleotides: TGCGCCAGCAGCCAAGCGGCCCAGCATTTT. Protein product: CASSQAAQHF.

The chain combines TRBV29-1 with TRBJ2-3; 10 bases agree with TRBD2. The CDR3 spans 15 residues. Germline V CDR1 and CDR2: SQVTM, ANQGSEA. Trimming removed 4 bases from V and 5 bases from J; junction bases left unmatched: 9. The CDR3 nucleotides are TGCAGCGTTGGTGCGCTAGCGGGAGTCGGAGATACGCAGTATTTT. Translation gives CSVGALAGVGDTQYF.

This clone was counted between two and nine times. V usage is TRBV30 and J usage is TRBJ2-7; D gene uncertain. V shed 2 bases and J shed 6 bases, with 11 bases lying between them. CDR3 length: 12 amino acids. CDR1 is GTSNPN and CDR2 is SVGIG in the germline V gene (reference sequence). The CDR3 DNA is TGTGCCTGGAGTAGGGCCATCCCCGAGCAGTACTTC. It is translated as CAWSRAIPEQYF. Together with reference TRBV30 and TRBJ2-7, the CDR3 gives the full variable domain: SQTIHQWPATLVQPVGSPLSLECTVEGTSNPNLYWYRQAAGRGLQLLFYSVGIGQISSEVPQNLSASRPQDRQFILSSKKLLLSDSGFYLCAWSRAIPEQYFGPGTRLTVT.

This clone was counted once. The chain uses TRBV7-2 and TRBJ1-2; perhaps TRBD1 as D (5 bases). The V gene lost 2 bases and the J gene lost 4 bases, with 14 bases spanning the gap. Germline assignment: CDR1 SGHTA and CDR2 FQGNSA. The CDR3 runs to 15 residues. The CDR3 sequence is CASSLQGGTPYGYTF. CDR3 coding DNA: TGTGCCAGCAGCTTACAGGGCGGAACTCCCTATGGCTACACCTTC.

V and J are TRBV29-1 and TRBJ1-1; D may be TRBD1 (6 bases). From germline, CDR1 is SQVTM and CDR2 ANQGSEA. The V end lost 5 bases, the J end lost 1 base, and 8 bases lay between the germline ends. The CDR3 is 12 amino acids. The CDR3 DNA sequence: TGCAGCGTTAAAGGGGGGAACACTGAAGCTTTCTTT. Translating gives CSVKGGNTEAFF.

V gene TRBV6-1 combines with J gene TRBJ2-4, with D possibly being TRBD2 (5 bases). The ends were cut back, 4 bases at V and 1 base at J, with 11 bases in the middle. Looked up from germline, CDR1 is MNHNS and CDR2 is SASEGT. This CDR3 has 15 residues. This CDR3 is CASSVSGGAKNIQYF. The CDR3 DNA follows: TGTGCCAGCAGTGTCTCTGGCGGGGCCAAAAACATTCAGTACTTC.

The chain couples TRBV15 to TRBJ2-7; 7 positions agree with TRBD1. Germline loops: CDR1 LNHNV, CDR2 YYDKDF (reference sequence). The CDR3 loop spans 15 amino acids. V dropped 4 bases and J dropped 3; count of bases not matched to a gene: 9. The CDR3 coding sequence is TGTGCCACCAGCACCACGGACAGGCACCACTACGAGCAGTACTTC. Protein product: CATSTTDRHHYEQYF.

This clone came up once. The chain recombines TRBV27 with TRBJ1-1; D call uncertain. CDR3 size: 16 residues. Germline lookup yields CDR1 MNHEY and CDR2 SMNVEV (reference sequence). V was clipped by 3 bases and J by 0 bases, with 14 bases between them. CDR3 DNA sequence: TGTGCCAGCAGTTTGTCGGTCTCAGTCATGAACACTGAAGCTTTCTTT. As protein: CASSLSVSVMNTEAFF.

The chain is built from TRBV6-5 and TRBJ2-7; 8 positions agree with TRBD2. V dropped 6 bases and J dropped 4; count of bases not matched to a gene: 5. Germline V gene data show CDR1 as MNHEY and CDR2 as SVGAGI. The length of the CDR3 is 13 residues. CDR3 DNA: TGTGCCAGCAGGTTTAGCGGGGCGTACGAGCAGTACTTC. It codes for CASRFSGAYEQYF.

This clone was counted a few times. The chain links TRBV29-1 to TRBJ2-7; D not resolved. V lost 4 bases and J 0 bases, leaving 10 bases between the germline ends. Per the germline V gene, CDR1 is SQVTM and CDR2 is ANQGSEA. The CDR3 totals 13 residues. The CDR3 coding sequence is TGCAGCGTTGGAACGAGACTCTCCTACGAGCAGTACTTC. This encodes CSVGTRLSYEQYF.